This entry lists 18 T cell receptor beta chains sequenced from one sample in a study of identical twins. TCRdb processed the 5' RACE reads anew with MiXCR; each CDR3 protein has one entry. The sample gives some 1,700,000 distinct CDR3 sequences, under 35% of which show up once; around 0.3% is in the top ten. The source material was cord blood. These receptors were obtained from a newborn girl in good health.

This clonotype was recorded a few times. This rearrangement joins TRBV27 to TRBJ2-1; 11 nucleotides match TRBD1. Germline V gene data show CDR1 as MNHEY and CDR2 as SMNVEV (reference sequence). Germline trimming cut 1 base from V and 5 bases from J; bases unmatched to any gene: 4. This CDR3 is built from 16 residues. CDR3 bases: TGTGCCAGCAGTTTATTAGGACAGGGGGCGAACAATGAGCAGTTCTTC. Amino acids: CASSLLGQGANNEQFF.

This clonotype was recorded a few times. V and J are TRBV7-2 and TRBJ1-2, with TRBD1 matching over 10 bases. V shed 4 bases, J shed 3 bases, and the junction held 5 bases outside the gene matches. This CDR3 contains 15 residues. In germline, CDR1 is SGHTA, CDR2 FQGNSA. For the CDR3, the DNA is TGTGCCAGCAGCTCTTCGGGACAGGGGTACTATGGCTACACCTTC. Its translation: CASSSSGQGYYGYTF. Using reference TRBV7-2 and TRBJ1-2 for the parts outside the CDR3, the full variable domain is GAGVSQSPSNKVTEKGKDVELRCDPISGHTALYWYRQSLGQGLEFLIYFQGNSAPDKSGLPSDRFSAERTGGSVSTLTIQRTQQEDSAVYLCASSSSGQGYYGYTFGSGTRLTVV.

This clonotype was picked up a small number of times. This chain joins TRBV20-1 and TRBJ1-1; no definite D call. Germline V gives CDR1 DFQATT, CDR2 SNEGSKA (reference sequence). V was trimmed by 5 bases and J by 8 bases, leaving 9 bases between them. The CDR3 runs 10 residues. Here the CDR3 DNA reads TGCAGTGCTCTACGTCCAGAAGCTTTCTTT. It encodes CSALRPEAFF.

In its sample, this clonotype was seen a few times. The chain employs TRBV5-5 and TRBJ2-7; no firm D call. This CDR3 region has 17 residues. The V gene's germline CDR1 is SGHKS and CDR2 YYEKEE (reference sequence). V gave up 0 bases and J gave up 4 bases, with 20 bases separating them. This chain's CDR3 is CASSLAWALPLDYEQYF. The CDR3 nucleotides are TGTGCCAGCAGCTTGGCCTGGGCTCTACCACTGGATTACGAGCAGTACTTC.

Turning to this clonotype: The junction and the germline gene differ at one end; a read error may be behind it. For the CDR3, the DNA is TGTGCCGGCAGCCCGGGACTGGTCTCCTACGAGCAGTACTTC. Its translation: CAGSPGLVSYEQYF. This chain uses TRBV11-2 with TRBJ2-7, with D possibly being TRBD2 (6 bases). CDR3 size: 14 residues. CDR1 and CDR2 (germline): SGHAT, FQNNGV.

To note about this clonotype: One end of the junction is discordant with germline, which a read error may explain. This chain joins TRBV9 and TRBJ2-1, with TRBD2 identical over 7 bases. The J call is uncertain, as TRBJ2-7 better fits the DNA end. Germline V CDR1 and CDR2: SGDLS, YYNGEE. CDR3 length: 14 amino acids. The CDR3 coding sequence is TGTGTCAGCAGCGTAGCGGGCTCCTACAATGAGCAGTACTTC. The encoded protein is CVSSVAGSYNEQYF.

There are a few counts of this clonotype. The chain has TRBV11-2 and TRBJ2-7, with 12 positions matching TRBD1. The CDR3 is 15 residues long. Germline CDR1 reads SGHAT; CDR2 reads FQNNGV. V lost 5 bases and J lost 3; bases outside the gene matches: 5. The CDR3 DNA reads TGTGCCAGCAGCATCGGGACAGGGGGCCTCTACGAGCAGTACTTC. The encoded protein is CASSIGTGGLYEQYF.

The CDR3 coding sequence is TGTGCCAGCAGTTCAACCCAGGAAAAACTGTTTTTT. This encodes CASSSTQEKLFF. The J gene is TRBJ1-4, the V gene TRBV5-6; D is ambiguous. Trimming cost V 5 bases and J 8 bases, with 10 bases left between them. The CDR3 is 12 amino acids. Per the germline V gene, CDR1 is SGHDT and CDR2 is YYEEEE.

The chain couples TRBV20-1 to TRBJ1-1; 7 nucleotides align to TRBD1. The CDR3 runs to 15 residues. Germline CDR1 DFQATT, CDR2 SNEGSKA (reference sequence). After removal of 2 bases from V and 6 bases from J, the junction contained 12 bases not matched to a gene. CDR3 loop: CSARTRQGGEAEAFF. The CDR3 DNA follows: TGCAGTGCTAGAACCCGACAGGGCGGTGAGGCTGAAGCTTTCTTT.

CDR3 nucleotide sequence: TGTGCCAGCAGCCGACACAGTGCAACTAATGAAAAACTGTTTTTT. This sequence encodes CASSRHSATNEKLFF. The chain carries TRBV12-3 or TRBV12-4 and TRBJ1-4; no clear D. Trimming removed 6 bases at V and 0 bases at J, with 11 bases between. This CDR3 region has 15 residues.

The chain combines TRBV4-2 with TRBJ2-1; TRBD1 agrees at 8 bases. CDR3 size: 14 residues. The germline gives CDR1 LGHNA, CDR2 YNFKEQ. The J segment lost 9 bases and the V segment lost 3 bases, leaving 7 bases of the junction unmatched. The CDR3 DNA reads TGTGCCAGCAGCCAGACGACAGGGGAGAGTGAGCAGTTCTTC. Its protein product is CASSQTTGESEQFF.

The chain couples TRBV7-9 to TRBJ2-1; the D call may be TRBD1 or TRBD2 (5 bases each). Germline lookup yields CDR1 SEHNR and CDR2 FQNEAQ (reference sequence). The V end lost 6 bases, the J end lost 1 base, and 13 bases lay between the germline ends. The CDR3 loop spans 15 amino acids. The CDR3 reads CASRTRDPSYNEQFF. In nucleotides, the CDR3 is TGTGCCAGCAGGACGAGGGACCCTTCCTACAATGAGCAGTTCTTC.

The V call is TRBV9, the J call TRBJ2-5, with 8 bases lining up with TRBD1. Judging by the DNA end, TRBJ2-7 fits better; the J call may be wrong. The CDR3 has 13 amino acids. Germline V gives CDR1 SGDLS, CDR2 YYNGEE. CDR3: CASSVTGQDEQYF. The CDR3 coding sequence is TGTGCCAGCAGCGTAACGGGACAGGACGAGCAGTACTTC.

This clonotype was seen repeatedly, ten times or more. The rearrangement joins TRBV12-3 or TRBV12-4 to TRBJ2-7; D call uncertain. The CDR3 runs to 14 residues. V lost 2 bases and J lost 2, with 10 bases in between. The CDR3 DNA is TGTGCCAGCAGTTTACGGACGGCTACCTACGAGCAGTACTTC. Encoded protein: CASSLRTATYEQYF.

CDR3: CASYGLPRYNEQYF. For the CDR3, the DNA is TGTGCCAGCTATGGTCTCCCCAGATACAATGAGCAGTACTTC. This chain uses TRBV21-1 with TRBJ2-1; TRBD2, the D gene given by the table, was not confirmed from the DNA. The end of the DNA fits TRBJ2-7 better, so the J call may be wrong. TRBV21-1 is deemed a pseudogene. The length of the CDR3 is 14 residues.

The rearrangement uses TRBV9 and TRBJ2-3, with 7 bases matching TRBD2. The CDR3 covers 14 residues. Per the germline V gene, CDR1 is SGDLS and CDR2 is YYNGEE. V was clipped by 2 bases and J by 2 bases; unmatched bases: 2. For the CDR3, the DNA is TGTGCCAGCAGCGTCCGGGACTACACAGATACGCAGTATTTT. Translated, it gives CASSVRDYTDTQYF.

This clonotype was found once. The V and J genes are TRBV27 and TRBJ2-3, with D perhaps TRBD2 (5 bases). The V end lost 4 bases, the J end lost 1 base, and 12 bases lay between the germline ends. CDR3 size: 15 residues. The V gene's germline CDR1 is MNHEY and CDR2 SMNVEV (reference sequence). CDR3 DNA sequence: TGTGCCAGCAGTTGGGTGACTACCGGCACAGATACGCAGTATTTT. Translated, it gives CASSWVTTGTDTQYF.

CDR3 sequence: CASSLALRGSDYGYTF. In nucleotides, the CDR3 is TGTGCCAGCAGCTTAGCGCTTAGGGGCTCGGACTATGGCTACACCTTC. The J gene is TRBJ1-2, the V gene TRBV7-2; weak D call: TRBD1 (5 bases). The CDR3 has 16 residues. Trimming removed 0 bases from V and 3 bases from J, with 14 bases in between. Germline lookup yields CDR1 SGHTA and CDR2 FQGNSA.